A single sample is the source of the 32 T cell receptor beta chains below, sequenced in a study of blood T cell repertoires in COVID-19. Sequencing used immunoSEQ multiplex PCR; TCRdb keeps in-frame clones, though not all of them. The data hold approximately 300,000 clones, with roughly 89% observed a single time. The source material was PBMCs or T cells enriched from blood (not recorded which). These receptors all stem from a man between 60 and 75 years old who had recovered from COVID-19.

The CDR3 region has the DNA TGCGCCAGCAGCTTGGAGAGTGGGACTAGCGGGACGGACGAGCAGTACTTC. Residues: CASSLESGTSGTDEQYF. The chain employs TRBV5-1 and TRBJ2-7; 13 positions agree with TRBD2. With 0 bases clipped from V and 5 bases from J, the junction kept 8 bases outside the gene matches. The germline CDR1 and CDR2 sequences are SGHRS and YFSETQ. CDR3 length: 17 residues.

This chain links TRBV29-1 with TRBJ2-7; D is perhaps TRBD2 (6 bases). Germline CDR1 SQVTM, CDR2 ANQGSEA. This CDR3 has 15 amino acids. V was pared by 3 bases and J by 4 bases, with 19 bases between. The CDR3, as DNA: TGCAGCGTTGAGACCGGGACTTCTAGCTCTTACGAGCAGTACTTC. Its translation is CSVETGTSSSYEQYF.

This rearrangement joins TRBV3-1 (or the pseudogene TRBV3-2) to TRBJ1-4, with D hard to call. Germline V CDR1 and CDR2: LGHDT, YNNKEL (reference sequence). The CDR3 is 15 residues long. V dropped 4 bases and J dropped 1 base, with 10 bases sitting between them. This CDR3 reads CASSPRAGTNEKLFF. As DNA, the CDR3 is TGTGCCAGCAGCCCTCGAGCGGGAACTAATGAAAAACTGTTTTTT.

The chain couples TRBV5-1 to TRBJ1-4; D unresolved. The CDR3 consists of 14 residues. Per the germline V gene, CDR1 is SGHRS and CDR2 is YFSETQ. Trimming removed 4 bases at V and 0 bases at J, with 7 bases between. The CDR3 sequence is CASSQTATNEKLFF. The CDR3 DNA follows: TGCGCCAGCAGCCAAACAGCAACTAATGAAAAACTGTTTTTT.

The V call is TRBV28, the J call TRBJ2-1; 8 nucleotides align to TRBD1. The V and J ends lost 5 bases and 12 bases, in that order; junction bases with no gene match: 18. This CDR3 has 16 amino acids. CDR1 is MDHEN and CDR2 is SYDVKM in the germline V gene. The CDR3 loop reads CASSPNGDRRSQGQFF. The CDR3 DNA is TGTGCCAGCAGTCCCAACGGGGACAGGAGGTCCCAGGGGCAGTTCTTC.

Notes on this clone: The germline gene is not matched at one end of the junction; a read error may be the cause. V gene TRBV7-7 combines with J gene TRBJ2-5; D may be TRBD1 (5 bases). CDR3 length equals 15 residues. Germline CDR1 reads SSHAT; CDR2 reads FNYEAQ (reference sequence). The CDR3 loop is CASSSSNQGTETQYF. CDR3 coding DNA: TGTGCTAGCAGCTCCTCGAACCAGGGTACTGAGACCCAGTACTTC.

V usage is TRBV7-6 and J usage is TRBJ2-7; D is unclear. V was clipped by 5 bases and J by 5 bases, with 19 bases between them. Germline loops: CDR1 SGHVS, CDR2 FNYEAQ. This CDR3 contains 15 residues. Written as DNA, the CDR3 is TGTGCCAGCAGCCAACAAATCGTCAACGCCAACGAGCAGTACTTC. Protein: CASSQQIVNANEQYF.

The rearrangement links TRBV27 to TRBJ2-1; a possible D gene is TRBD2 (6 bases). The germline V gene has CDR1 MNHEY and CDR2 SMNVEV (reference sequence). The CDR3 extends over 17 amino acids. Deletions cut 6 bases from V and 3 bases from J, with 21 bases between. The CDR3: CASSQEALAPFYNEQFF. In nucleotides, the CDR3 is TGTGCCAGCAGCCAAGAAGCCCTAGCGCCATTCTACAATGAGCAGTTCTTC.

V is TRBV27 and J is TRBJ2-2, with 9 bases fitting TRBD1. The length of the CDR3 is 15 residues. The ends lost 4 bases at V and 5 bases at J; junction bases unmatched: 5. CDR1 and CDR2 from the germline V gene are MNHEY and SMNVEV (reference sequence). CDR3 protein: CASSWGTGSTGELFF. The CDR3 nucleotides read TGTGCCAGCAGTTGGGGGACAGGGTCAACCGGGGAGCTGTTTTTT.

Here the CDR3 reads CASSLVVQNTGELFF. The CDR3 DNA reads as TGTGCCAGCAGCTTAGTAGTCCAGAACACCGGGGAGCTGTTTTTT. J is TRBJ2-2 and V is TRBV7-2; D remains ambiguous. Germline V gene lookup returns CDR1 SGHTA and CDR2 FQGNSA. V lost 1 base to trimming and J lost 1 base, with 7 bases between them. CDR3 length: 15 amino acids.

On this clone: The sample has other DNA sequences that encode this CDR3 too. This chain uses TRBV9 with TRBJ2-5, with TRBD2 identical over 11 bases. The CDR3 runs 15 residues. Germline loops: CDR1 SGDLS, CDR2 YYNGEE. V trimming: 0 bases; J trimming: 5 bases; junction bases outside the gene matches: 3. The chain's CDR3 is CASSVGLAGRETQYF. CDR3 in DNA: TGTGCCAGCAGCGTAGGACTAGCGGGAAGGGAGACCCAGTACTTC.

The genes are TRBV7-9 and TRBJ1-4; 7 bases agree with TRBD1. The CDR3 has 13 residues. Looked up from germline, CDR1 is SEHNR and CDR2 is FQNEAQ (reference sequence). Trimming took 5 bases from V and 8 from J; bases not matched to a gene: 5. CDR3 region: CASSATGREKLFF. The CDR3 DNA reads TGTGCCAGCAGCGCGACAGGGCGCGAAAAACTGTTTTTT.

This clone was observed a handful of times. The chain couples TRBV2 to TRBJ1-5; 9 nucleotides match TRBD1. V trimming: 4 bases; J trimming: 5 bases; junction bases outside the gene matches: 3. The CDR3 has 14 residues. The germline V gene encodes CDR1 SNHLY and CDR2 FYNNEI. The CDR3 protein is CASSGTGADQPQHF. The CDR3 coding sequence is TGTGCCAGCAGTGGGACAGGGGCCGATCAGCCCCAGCATTTT.

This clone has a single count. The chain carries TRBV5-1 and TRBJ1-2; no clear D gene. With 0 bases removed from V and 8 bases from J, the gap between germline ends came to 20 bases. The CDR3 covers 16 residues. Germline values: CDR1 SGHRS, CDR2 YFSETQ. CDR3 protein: CASSLEPMVGRGGYTF. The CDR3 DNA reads TGCGCCAGCAGCTTGGAGCCCATGGTTGGGAGAGGCGGCTACACCTTC.

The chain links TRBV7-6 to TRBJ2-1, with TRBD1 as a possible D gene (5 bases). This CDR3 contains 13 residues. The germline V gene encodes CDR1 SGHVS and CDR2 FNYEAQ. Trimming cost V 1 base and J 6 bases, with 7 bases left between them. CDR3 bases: TGTGCCAGCAGCTTAGGGGGCCCCAATGAGCAGTTCTTC. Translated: CASSLGGPNEQFF.

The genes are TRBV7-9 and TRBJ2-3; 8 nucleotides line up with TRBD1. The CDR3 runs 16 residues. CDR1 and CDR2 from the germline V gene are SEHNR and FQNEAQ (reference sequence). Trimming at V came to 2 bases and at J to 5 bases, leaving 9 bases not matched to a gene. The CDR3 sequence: CASSLLGQGARDTQYF. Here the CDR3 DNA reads TGTGCCAGCAGCTTATTGGGGCAGGGGGCGAGAGATACGCAGTATTTT.

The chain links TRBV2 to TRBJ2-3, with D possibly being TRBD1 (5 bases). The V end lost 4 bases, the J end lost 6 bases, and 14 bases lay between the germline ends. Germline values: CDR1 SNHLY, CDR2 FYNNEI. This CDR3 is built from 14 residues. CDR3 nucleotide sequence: TGTGCCAGCAGTGTCAATCAGGGTGAGGATACGCAGTATTTT. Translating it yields CASSVNQGEDTQYF.

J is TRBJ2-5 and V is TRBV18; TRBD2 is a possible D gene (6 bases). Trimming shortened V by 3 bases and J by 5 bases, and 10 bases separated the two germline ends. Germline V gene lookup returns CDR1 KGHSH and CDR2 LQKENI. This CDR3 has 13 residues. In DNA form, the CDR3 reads TGTGCCAGCTCACCGACGGGGGAGGAGACCCAGTACTTC. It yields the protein CASSPTGEETQYF.

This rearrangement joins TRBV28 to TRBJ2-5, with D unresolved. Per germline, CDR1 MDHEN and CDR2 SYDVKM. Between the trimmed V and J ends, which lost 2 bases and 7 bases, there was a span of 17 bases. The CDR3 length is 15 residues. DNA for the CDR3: TGTGCCAGCAGTTTAGATTTTGGCCTAGGTGCGACCCAGTACTTC. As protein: CASSLDFGLGATQYF.

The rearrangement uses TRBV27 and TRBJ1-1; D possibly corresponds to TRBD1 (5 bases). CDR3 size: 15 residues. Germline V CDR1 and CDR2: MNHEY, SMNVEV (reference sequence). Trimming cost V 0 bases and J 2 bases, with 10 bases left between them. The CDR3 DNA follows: TGTGCCAGCAGTTTATCGTGGGGGGTCAACACTGAAGCTTTCTTT. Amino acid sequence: CASSLSWGVNTEAFF.

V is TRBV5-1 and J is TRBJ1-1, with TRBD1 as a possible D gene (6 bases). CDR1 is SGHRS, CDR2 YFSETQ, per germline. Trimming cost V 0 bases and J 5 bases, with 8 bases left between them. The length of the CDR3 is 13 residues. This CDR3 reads CASSLDRETEAFF. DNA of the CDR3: TGCGCCAGCAGCTTGGACAGGGAGACTGAAGCTTTCTTT.

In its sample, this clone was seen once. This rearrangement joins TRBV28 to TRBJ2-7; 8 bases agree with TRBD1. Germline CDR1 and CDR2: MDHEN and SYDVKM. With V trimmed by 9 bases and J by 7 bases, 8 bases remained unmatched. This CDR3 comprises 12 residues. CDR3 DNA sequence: TGTGCCAGTTGGGACAGGCTGCTGGAGCAGTACTTC. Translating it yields CASWDRLLEQYF.

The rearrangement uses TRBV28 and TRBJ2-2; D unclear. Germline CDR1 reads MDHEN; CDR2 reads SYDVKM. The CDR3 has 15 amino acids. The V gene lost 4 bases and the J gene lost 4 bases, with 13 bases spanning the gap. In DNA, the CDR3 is TGTGCCAGCAGTTCCCGTGGGTCGGGCACCGGGGAGCTGTTTTTT. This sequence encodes CASSSRGSGTGELFF.

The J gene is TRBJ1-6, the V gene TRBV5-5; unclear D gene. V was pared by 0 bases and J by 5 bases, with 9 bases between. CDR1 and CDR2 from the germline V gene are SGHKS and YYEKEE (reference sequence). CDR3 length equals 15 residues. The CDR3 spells CASSLVQLNNSPLHF. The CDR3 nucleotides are TGTGCCAGCAGCTTGGTACAGCTGAATAATTCACCCCTCCACTTT.

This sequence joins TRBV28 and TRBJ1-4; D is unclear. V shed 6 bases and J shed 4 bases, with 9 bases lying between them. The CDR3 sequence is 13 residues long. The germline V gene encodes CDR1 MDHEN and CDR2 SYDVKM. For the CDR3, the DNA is TGTGCCAGCAGGCGGGGATTTAATGAAAAACTGTTTTTT. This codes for CASRRGFNEKLFF.

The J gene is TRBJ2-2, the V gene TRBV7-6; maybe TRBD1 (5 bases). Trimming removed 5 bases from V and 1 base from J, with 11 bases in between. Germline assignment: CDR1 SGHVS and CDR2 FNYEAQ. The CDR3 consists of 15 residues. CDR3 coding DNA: TGTGCCAGCAGCCCCTGGGGCCAGAACACCGGGGAGCTGTTTTTT. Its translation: CASSPWGQNTGELFF.

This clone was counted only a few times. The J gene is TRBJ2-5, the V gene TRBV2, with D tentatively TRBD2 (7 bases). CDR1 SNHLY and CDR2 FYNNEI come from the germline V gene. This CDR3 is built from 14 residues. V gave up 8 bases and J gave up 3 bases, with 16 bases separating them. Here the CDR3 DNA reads TGTGCCAGCCTGGAGGGAGGGGGGAAAGAGACCCAGTACTTC. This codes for CASLEGGGKETQYF.

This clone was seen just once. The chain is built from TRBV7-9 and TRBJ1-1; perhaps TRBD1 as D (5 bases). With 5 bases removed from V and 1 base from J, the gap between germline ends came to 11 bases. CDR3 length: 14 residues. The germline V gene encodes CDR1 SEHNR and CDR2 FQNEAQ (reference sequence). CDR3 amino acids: CASSADTPNTEAFF. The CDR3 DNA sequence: TGTGCCAGCAGCGCGGACACCCCGAACACTGAAGCTTTCTTT.

The CDR3 is CASSQEERVRGDRLGYTF. The CDR3 nucleotides are TGCGCCAGCAGCCAAGAGGAGAGAGTTCGAGGCGACCGCCTGGGCTACACCTTC. The chain links TRBV4-1 to TRBJ1-2; D gene unclear. The length of the CDR3 is 18 residues. CDR1 and CDR2 (germline): MGHRA, YSYEKL. Trimming removed 0 bases from V and 8 bases from J, with 25 bases in between.

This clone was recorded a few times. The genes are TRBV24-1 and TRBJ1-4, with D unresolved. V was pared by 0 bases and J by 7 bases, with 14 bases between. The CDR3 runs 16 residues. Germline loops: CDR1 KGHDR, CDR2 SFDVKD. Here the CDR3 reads CATSDLLDGRGEKLFF. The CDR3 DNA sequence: TGTGCCACCAGTGATTTGCTAGACGGTCGTGGTGAAAAACTGTTTTTT.

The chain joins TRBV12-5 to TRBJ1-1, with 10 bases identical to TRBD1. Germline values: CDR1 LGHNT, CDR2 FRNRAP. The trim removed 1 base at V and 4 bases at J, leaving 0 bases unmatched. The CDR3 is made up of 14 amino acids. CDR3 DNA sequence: TGTGCTAGTGGTTTGGGGACAGGGGGCACTGAAGCTTTCTTT. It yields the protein CASGLGTGGTEAFF.

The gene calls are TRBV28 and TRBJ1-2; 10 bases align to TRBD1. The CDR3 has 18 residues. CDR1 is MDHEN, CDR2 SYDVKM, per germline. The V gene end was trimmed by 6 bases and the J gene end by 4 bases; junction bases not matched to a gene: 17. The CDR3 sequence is CASSRDLPGQGSGYGYTF. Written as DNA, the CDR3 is TGTGCCAGCAGCCGAGACCTTCCGGGACAGGGGTCAGGCTATGGCTACACCTTC.